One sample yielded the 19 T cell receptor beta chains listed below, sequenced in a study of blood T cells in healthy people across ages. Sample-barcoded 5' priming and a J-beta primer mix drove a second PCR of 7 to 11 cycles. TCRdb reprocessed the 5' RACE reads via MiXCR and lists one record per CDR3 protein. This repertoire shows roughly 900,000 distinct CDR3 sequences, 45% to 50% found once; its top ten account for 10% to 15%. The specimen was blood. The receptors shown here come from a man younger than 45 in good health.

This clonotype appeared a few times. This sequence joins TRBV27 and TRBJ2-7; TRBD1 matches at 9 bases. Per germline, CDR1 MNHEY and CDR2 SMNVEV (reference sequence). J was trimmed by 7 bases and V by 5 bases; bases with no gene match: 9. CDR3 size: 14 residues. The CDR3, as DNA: TGTGCCAGCAGTCAGAGGGACAGGGTGAAAGAGCAGTACTTC. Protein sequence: CASSQRDRVKEQYF.

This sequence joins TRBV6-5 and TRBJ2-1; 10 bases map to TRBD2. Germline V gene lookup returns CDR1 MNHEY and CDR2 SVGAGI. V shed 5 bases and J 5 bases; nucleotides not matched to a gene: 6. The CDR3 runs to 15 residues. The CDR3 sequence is CASSQGLAAHNEQFF. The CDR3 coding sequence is TGTGCCAGCAGTCAAGGACTAGCGGCCCACAATGAGCAGTTCTTC.

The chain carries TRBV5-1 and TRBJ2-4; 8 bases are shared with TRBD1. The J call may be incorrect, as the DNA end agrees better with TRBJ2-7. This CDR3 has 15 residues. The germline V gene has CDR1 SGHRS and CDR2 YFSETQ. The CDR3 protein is CASSLHATGVDEQYF. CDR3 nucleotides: TGCGCCAGCAGCTTGCATGCGACAGGGGTCGACGAGCAGTACTTC.

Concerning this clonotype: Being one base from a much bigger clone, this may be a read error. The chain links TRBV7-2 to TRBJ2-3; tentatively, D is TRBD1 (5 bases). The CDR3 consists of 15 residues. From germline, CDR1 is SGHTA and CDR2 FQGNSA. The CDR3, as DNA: TGTGCCAGCAGCTTACAGGGCTTTTCCACAGAGACGCAGTATTTT. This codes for CASSLQGFSTETQYF.

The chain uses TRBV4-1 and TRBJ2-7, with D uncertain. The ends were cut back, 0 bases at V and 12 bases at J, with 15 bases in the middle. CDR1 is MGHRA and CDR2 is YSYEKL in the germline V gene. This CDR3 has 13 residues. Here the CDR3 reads CASSQDGSETPYF. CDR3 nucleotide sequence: TGCGCCAGCAGCCAAGACGGCTCGGAGACCCCGTACTTC.

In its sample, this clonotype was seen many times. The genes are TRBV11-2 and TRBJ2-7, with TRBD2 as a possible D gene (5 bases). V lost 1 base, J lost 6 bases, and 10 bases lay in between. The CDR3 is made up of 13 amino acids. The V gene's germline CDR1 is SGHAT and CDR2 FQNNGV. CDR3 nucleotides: TGTGCCAGCAGCTTAGTAGGAGGTGGCGAGCAGTACTTC. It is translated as CASSLVGGGEQYF.

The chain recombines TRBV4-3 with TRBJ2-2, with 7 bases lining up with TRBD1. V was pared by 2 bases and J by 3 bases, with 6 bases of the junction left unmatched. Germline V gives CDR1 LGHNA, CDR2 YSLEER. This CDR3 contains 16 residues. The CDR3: CASSQRQGSDTGELFF. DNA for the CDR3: TGCGCCAGCAGCCAACGACAGGGATCGGACACCGGGGAGCTGTTTTTT.

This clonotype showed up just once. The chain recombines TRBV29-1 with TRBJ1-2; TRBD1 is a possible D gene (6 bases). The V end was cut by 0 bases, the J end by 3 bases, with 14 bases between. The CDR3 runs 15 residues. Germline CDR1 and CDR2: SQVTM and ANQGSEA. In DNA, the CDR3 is TGCAGCGTTGAAGATCCAAACAGGGAAGACTATGGCTACACCTTC. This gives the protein CSVEDPNREDYGYTF.

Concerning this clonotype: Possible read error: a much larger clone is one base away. The CDR3 bases are TGTGCCAGCAGTGAAGCGGGCACCAGCTCCTACGAGCAGTACTTC. Translated: CASSEAGTSSYEQYF. J is TRBJ2-7 and V is TRBV6-1; no reliable D call. The CDR3 length is 15 residues. CDR1 is MNHNS and CDR2 is SASEGT in the germline V gene. Trimming removed 0 bases from V and 0 bases from J, with 9 bases in between.

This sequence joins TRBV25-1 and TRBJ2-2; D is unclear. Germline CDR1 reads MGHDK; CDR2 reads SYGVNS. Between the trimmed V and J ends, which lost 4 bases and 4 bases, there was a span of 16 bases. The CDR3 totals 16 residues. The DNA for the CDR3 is TGTGCCAGCAGTGCCAACCTGGGGTTTGGCACCGGGGAGCTGTTTTTT. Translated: CASSANLGFGTGELFF.

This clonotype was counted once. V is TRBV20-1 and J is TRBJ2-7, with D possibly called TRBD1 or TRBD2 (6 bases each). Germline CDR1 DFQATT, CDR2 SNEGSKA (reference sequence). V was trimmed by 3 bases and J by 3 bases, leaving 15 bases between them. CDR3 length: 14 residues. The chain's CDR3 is CSASGGQNNYEQYF. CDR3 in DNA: TGCAGTGCTAGTGGGGGGCAGAATAACTACGAGCAGTACTTC.

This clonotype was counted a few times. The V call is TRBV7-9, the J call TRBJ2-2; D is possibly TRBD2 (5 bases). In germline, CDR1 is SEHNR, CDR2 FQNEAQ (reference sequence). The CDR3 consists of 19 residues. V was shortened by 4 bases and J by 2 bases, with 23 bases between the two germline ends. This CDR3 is CASSSTGRGLYHNTGELFF. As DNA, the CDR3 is TGTGCCAGCAGCTCGACCGGACGCGGACTTTACCATAACACCGGGGAGCTGTTTTTT.

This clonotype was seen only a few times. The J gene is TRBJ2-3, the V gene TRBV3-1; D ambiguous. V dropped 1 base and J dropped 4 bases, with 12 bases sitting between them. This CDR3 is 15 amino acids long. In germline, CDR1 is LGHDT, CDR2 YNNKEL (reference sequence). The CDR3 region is CASSQVGRVPDTQYF. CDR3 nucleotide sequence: TGTGCCAGCAGCCAAGTAGGTAGGGTACCAGATACGCAGTATTTT.

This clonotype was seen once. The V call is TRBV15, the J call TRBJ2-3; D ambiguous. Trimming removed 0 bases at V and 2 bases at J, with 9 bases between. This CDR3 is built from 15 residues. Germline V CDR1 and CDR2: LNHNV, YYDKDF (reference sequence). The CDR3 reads CATSRDRQLTDTQYF. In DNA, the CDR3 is TGTGCCACCAGCAGAGATAGGCAGCTCACAGATACGCAGTATTTT.

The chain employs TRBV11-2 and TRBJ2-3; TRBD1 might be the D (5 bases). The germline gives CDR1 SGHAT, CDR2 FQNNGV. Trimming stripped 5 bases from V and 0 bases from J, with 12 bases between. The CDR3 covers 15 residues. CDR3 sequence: CASSRQWVSTDTQYF. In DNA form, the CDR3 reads TGTGCCAGCAGCCGACAGTGGGTGAGCACAGATACGCAGTATTTT. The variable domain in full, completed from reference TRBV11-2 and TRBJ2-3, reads EAGVAQSPRYKIIEKRQSVAFWCNPISGHATLYWYQQILGQGPKLLIQFQNNGVVDDSQLPKDRFSAERLKGVDSTLKIQPAKLEDSAVYLCASSRQWVSTDTQYFGPGTRLTVL.

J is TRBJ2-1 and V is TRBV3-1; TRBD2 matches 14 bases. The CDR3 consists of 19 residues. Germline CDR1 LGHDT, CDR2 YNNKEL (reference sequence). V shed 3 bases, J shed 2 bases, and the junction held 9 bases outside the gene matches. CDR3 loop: CASSHLGGLAGATYNEQFF. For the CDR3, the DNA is TGTGCCAGCAGCCACCTTGGGGGACTAGCGGGGGCTACCTACAATGAGCAGTTCTTC.

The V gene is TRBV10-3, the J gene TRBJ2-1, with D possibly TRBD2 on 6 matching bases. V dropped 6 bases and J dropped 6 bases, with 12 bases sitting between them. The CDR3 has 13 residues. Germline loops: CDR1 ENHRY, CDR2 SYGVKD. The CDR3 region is CAIRAGQTNEQFF. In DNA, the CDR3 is TGTGCCATCAGGGCGGGGCAGACCAATGAGCAGTTCTTC.

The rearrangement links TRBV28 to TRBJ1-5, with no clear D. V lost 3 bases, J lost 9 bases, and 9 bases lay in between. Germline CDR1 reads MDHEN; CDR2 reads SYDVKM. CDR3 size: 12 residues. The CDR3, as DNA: TGTGCCAGCAGTTTTGCTTCGGTGCCCCAGCATTTT. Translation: CASSFASVPQHF.

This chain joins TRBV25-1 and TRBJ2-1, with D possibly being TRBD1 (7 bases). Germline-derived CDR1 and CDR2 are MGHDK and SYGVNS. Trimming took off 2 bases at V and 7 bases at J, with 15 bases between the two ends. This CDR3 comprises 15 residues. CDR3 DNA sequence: TGTGCCAGCAGTGAACAGAGGAGGGGGCCGAATGAGCAGTTCTTC. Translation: CASSEQRRGPNEQFF.